The 28 T cell receptor beta chains given below trace back to one sample, sequenced in a study of T cell responses to AZD1222 COVID-19 vaccine. Profiled with immunoSEQ multiplex PCR; TCRdb holds only in-frame clones, not every one. Counted here are 150,000 to 200,000 clones, about 93% occurring once; the ten biggest clones make up around 1%. The specimen was peripheral blood, collected 28 days after the second AZD1222 dose. The receptors were gathered from an adult who received the AZD1222 COVID-19 vaccine.

The chain uses TRBV6-5 and TRBJ1-6; D gene uncertain. This CDR3 is 13 amino acids long. V gave up 0 bases and J gave up 11 bases, with 8 bases separating them. CDR1 is MNHEY, CDR2 SVGAGI, per germline. The CDR3 reads CASSYSRNPPLHF. The CDR3 DNA reads TGTGCCAGCAGTTACTCGAGGAACCCACCCCTCCACTTT.

J is TRBJ1-1 and V is TRBV11-1, with no clear D. Trimming took 5 bases from V and 1 from J, leaving 14 bases between them. The germline V gene encodes CDR1 SGHAT and CDR2 FQDESV (reference sequence). The CDR3 runs to 15 residues. DNA for the CDR3: TGTGCCAGCAGCCGAGAATGGAGCGCGAACACTGAAGCTTTCTTT. Its protein product is CASSREWSANTEAFF.

This chain uses TRBV19 with TRBJ1-3; tentatively, D is TRBD1 (5 bases). The V gene lost 3 bases and the J gene lost 0 bases, with 12 bases spanning the gap. The CDR3 extends over 16 amino acids. The V gene's germline CDR1 is LNHDA and CDR2 SQIVND (reference sequence). CDR3 amino acids: CASSIKSGTSGNTIYF. The DNA for the CDR3 is TGTGCCAGTAGTATCAAATCCGGGACCTCTGGAAACACCATATATTTT.

The chain has TRBV29-1 and TRBJ2-5, with D maybe TRBD2 (5 bases). Looked up from germline, CDR1 is SQVTM and CDR2 is ANQGSEA. The CDR3 is 14 amino acids. V lost 4 bases, J lost 0 bases, and 12 bases lay in between. CDR3 DNA sequence: TGCAGCGTTGGAGGGCAGCTGAACCAAGAGACCCAGTACTTC. It codes for CSVGGQLNQETQYF.

The chain uses TRBV3-1 (or the pseudogene TRBV3-2) and TRBJ2-7; 10 nucleotides agree with TRBD2. Looked up from germline, CDR1 is LGHDT and CDR2 is YNNKEL (reference sequence). Trimming cost V 3 bases and J 3 bases; bases outside gene matches: 2. The CDR3 loop spans 14 amino acids. CDR3 in DNA: TGTGCCAGCAGCCATGTAGCGGGGGGCTACGAGCAGTACTTC. Translating gives CASSHVAGGYEQYF.

V is TRBV10-2 and J is TRBJ1-2; no clear D. CDR3 size: 15 residues. Trimming pared 4 bases from V and 4 bases from J, leaving 16 bases between. Germline V gene sequence: CDR1 WSHSY, CDR2 SAAADI. CDR3 DNA sequence: TGCGCCAGCAGTGCTAACACGGGAGGATCCTATGGCTACACCTTC. It yields the protein CASSANTGGSYGYTF.

The chain couples TRBV5-5 to TRBJ1-1; a weak D match, TRBD1 (5 bases). Per germline, CDR1 SGHKS and CDR2 YYEKEE (reference sequence). V shed 0 bases and J shed 9 bases, with 9 bases lying between them. The CDR3 length is 12 residues. CDR3: CASSLAGIKAFF. DNA of the CDR3: TGTGCCAGCAGCTTGGCAGGGATAAAAGCTTTCTTT. The full variable domain, completed using reference TRBV5-5 and TRBJ1-1, is DAGVTQSPTHLIKTRGQQVTLRCSPISGHKSVSWYQQVLGQGPQFIFQYYEKEERGRGNFPDRFSARQFPNYSSELNVNALLLGDSALYLCASSLAGIKAFFGQGTRLTVV.

This clone has just one count. Additional DNA sequences in this sample encode the identical CDR3. The chain recombines TRBV28 with TRBJ1-2; TRBD1 matches 7 bases. The CDR3 runs 13 residues. Germline CDR1 reads MDHEN; CDR2 reads SYDVKM. Trimming at V came to 4 bases and at J to 4 bases, leaving 3 bases not matched to a gene. The CDR3 DNA is TGTGCCAGCAGTTCGGGGACAGTCTATGGCTACACCTTC. It codes for CASSSGTVYGYTF.

Comments on this clone: The sample has other DNA sequences that encode this CDR3 too. V usage is TRBV28 and J usage is TRBJ2-3; no firm D call. V was pared by 3 bases and J by 7 bases, with 2 bases between. The CDR3 is made up of 10 amino acids. Germline CDR1 reads MDHEN; CDR2 reads SYDVKM. CDR3 in DNA: TGTGCCAGCAGTTTGAATACGCAGTATTTT. Its translation is CASSLNTQYF.

The chain couples TRBV7-2 to TRBJ1-5; TRBD1 might be the D (5 bases). The V gene's germline CDR1 is SGHTA and CDR2 FQGNSA. Trimming removed 1 base from V and 7 bases from J, with 17 bases in between. The CDR3 runs to 16 residues. The CDR3 nucleotides read TGTGCCAGCAGCTTAGGCCTGGGGCTCACGAACCAGCCCCAGCATTTT. Residues: CASSLGLGLTNQPQHF.

In its sample, this clone was seen once. The rearrangement uses TRBV7-9 and TRBJ2-7; 11 bases agree with TRBD1. This CDR3 is built from 15 residues. The V segment lost 1 base and the J segment 2 bases; nucleotides outside the gene matches: 1. Germline V CDR1 and CDR2: SEHNR, FQNEAQ (reference sequence). The CDR3 reads CASSLEGQGAYEQYF. CDR3 bases: TGTGCCAGCAGCTTAGAGGGACAGGGGGCCTACGAGCAGTACTTC.

The chain has TRBV20-1 and TRBJ2-3; a weak D match, TRBD2 (5 bases). The CDR3 consists of 16 residues. Germline values: CDR1 DFQATT, CDR2 SNEGSKA (reference sequence). V lost 3 bases and J lost 3, with 19 bases in between. CDR3: CSASARAYGITDTQYF. The CDR3, as DNA: TGCAGTGCTAGTGCGAGGGCCTACGGGATTACAGATACGCAGTATTTT.

This chain links TRBV6-1 with TRBJ1-4, with D perhaps TRBD1 (6 bases). CDR3 length: 11 amino acids. The V gene lost 8 bases and the J gene lost 9 bases, with 10 bases spanning the gap. Germline V gives CDR1 MNHNS, CDR2 SASEGT. The chain's CDR3 is CASGTGQKLFF. The DNA for the CDR3 is TGTGCCAGCGGTACAGGGCAAAAACTGTTTTTT.

In DNA, the CDR3 is TGTGCCAGCAGTGACAGCCCCCATAAGACAGGGTTTAACACTGAAGCTTTCTTT. Translating it yields CASSDSPHKTGFNTEAFF. This chain links TRBV25-1 with TRBJ1-1; 7 positions agree with TRBD1. After removal of 3 bases from V and 2 bases from J, the junction contained 15 bases not matched to a gene. The CDR3 spans 18 residues. Germline loops: CDR1 MGHDK, CDR2 SYGVNS.

The rearrangement uses TRBV7-9 and TRBJ2-5, with 7 bases lining up with TRBD2. The CDR3 spans 11 residues. Germline trimming cut 7 bases from V and 5 bases from J; bases unmatched to any gene: 1. The germline V gene has CDR1 SEHNR and CDR2 FQNEAQ (reference sequence). The CDR3 loop reads CASNGGETQYF. CDR3 nucleotide sequence: TGTGCCAGCAACGGGGGGGAGACCCAGTACTTC.

The V call is TRBV19, the J call TRBJ1-6; no clear D gene. The V end was cut by 7 bases, the J end by 13 bases, with 17 bases between. The germline V gene has CDR1 LNHDA and CDR2 SQIVND (reference sequence). The CDR3 length is 13 residues. CDR3 protein: CASTMRVGDPLHF. In DNA, the CDR3 is TGTGCCAGTACTATGAGGGTTGGGGATCCCCTCCACTTT.

The CDR3 sequence is CASSDDRTGTNPYNSPLHF. As DNA, the CDR3 is TGTGCCAGCAGTGACGACCGGACGGGGACAAACCCCTATAATTCACCCCTCCACTTT. V and J are TRBV2 and TRBJ1-6; D possibly corresponds to TRBD1 (6 bases). Trimming shortened V by 3 bases and J by 2 bases, and 20 bases separated the two germline ends. CDR3 size: 19 residues. Germline V gene data show CDR1 as SNHLY and CDR2 as FYNNEI.

The V and J genes are TRBV30 and TRBJ2-3, with TRBD2 identical over 8 bases. The ends lost 5 bases at V and 8 bases at J; junction bases unmatched: 12. Germline CDR1 GTSNPN, CDR2 SVGIG (reference sequence). The CDR3 sequence is 14 residues long. The CDR3: CAWAPGLAPGTQYF. The CDR3 DNA reads TGTGCCTGGGCGCCCGGACTAGCCCCAGGTACGCAGTATTTT. The variable domain in full, with the rest retrieved from reference TRBV30 and TRBJ2-3, is SQTIHQWPATLVQPVGSPLSLECTVEGTSNPNLYWYRQAAGRGLQLLFYSVGIGQISSEVPQNLSASRPQDRQFILSSKKLLLSDSGFYLCAWAPGLAPGTQYFGPGTRLTVL.

The chain uses TRBV7-9 and TRBJ2-1; D may correspond to TRBD1 or TRBD2 (5 bases each). The V and J ends lost 1 base and 9 bases respectively, with 10 bases between them. This CDR3 has 13 amino acids. The germline V gene has CDR1 SEHNR and CDR2 FQNEAQ (reference sequence). The CDR3 DNA is TGTGCCAGCAGCTTAGGAGGGACGGTTGAGCAGTTCTTC. The encoded protein is CASSLGGTVEQFF.

CDR3 loop: CASSLSGYEQYF. In nucleotides, the CDR3 is TGTGCCAGCAGTTTATCGGGGTACGAGCAGTACTTC. The chain has TRBV27 and TRBJ2-7, with D hard to call. Trimming cost V 0 bases and J 4 bases, with 4 bases left between them. Germline V gene lookup returns CDR1 MNHEY and CDR2 SMNVEV (reference sequence). CDR3 size: 12 residues.

The chain employs TRBV30 and TRBJ1-1, with D uncertain. The germline CDR1 and CDR2 sequences are GTSNPN and SVGIG (reference sequence). The CDR3 is made up of 12 amino acids. V was clipped by 2 bases and J by 6 bases, with 10 bases between them. The CDR3 loop is CAWSRQISEAFF. In nucleotides, the CDR3 is TGTGCCTGGAGTCGGCAGATTTCTGAAGCTTTCTTT.

The V gene is TRBV5-4, the J gene TRBJ2-7; D possibly corresponds to TRBD2 (6 bases). The V and J ends lost 4 bases and 2 bases respectively, with 10 bases between them. CDR1 and CDR2 from the germline V gene are SGHNT and YYREEE (reference sequence). CDR3 length equals 13 residues. CDR3 sequence (DNA): TGTGCCAGCAGCAAGGAGGGCCCCTACGAGCAGTACTTC. Protein sequence: CASSKEGPYEQYF.

This chain uses TRBV4-3 with TRBJ1-6; 11 bases match TRBD1. The trim removed 1 base at V and 14 bases at J, leaving 16 bases unmatched. Germline assignment: CDR1 LGHNA and CDR2 YSLEER. The CDR3 is 18 amino acids. The CDR3, as DNA: TGCGCCAGCAGCCAAGCTCCGGGACAGGGGGGTTGGGAGCCGTCCCTCCACTTT. Translation: CASSQAPGQGGWEPSLHF.

This chain links TRBV18 with TRBJ2-1, with 8 bases lining up with TRBD2. V dropped 0 bases and J dropped 3; count of bases not matched to a gene: 1. In germline, CDR1 is KGHSH, CDR2 LQKENI. This CDR3 contains 15 residues. This CDR3 is CASSPPSGDYNEQFF. DNA of the CDR3: TGTGCCAGCTCACCACCTAGCGGGGACTACAATGAGCAGTTCTTC. Variable domain in full (rest from reference TRBV18 and TRBJ2-1): NAGVMQNPRHLVRRRGQEARLRCSPMKGHSHVYWYRQLPEEGLKFMVYLQKENIIDESGMPKERFSAEFPKEGPSILRIQQVVRGDSAAYFCASSPPSGDYNEQFFGPGTRLTVL.

This rearrangement joins TRBV28 to TRBJ1-1, with D tentatively TRBD1 (6 bases). V lost 3 bases to trimming and J lost 3 bases, with 11 bases between them. CDR3 size: 14 residues. Germline V CDR1 and CDR2: MDHEN, SYDVKM. Here the CDR3 reads CASSLTGGDTEAFF. DNA of the CDR3: TGTGCCAGCAGTTTGACCGGGGGCGACACTGAAGCTTTCTTT.

V usage is TRBV5-1 and J usage is TRBJ1-3; D gene uncertain. This CDR3 comprises 15 residues. Germline V gene lookup returns CDR1 SGHRS and CDR2 YFSETQ. V lost 1 base to trimming and J lost 1 base, with 9 bases between them. The CDR3 region is CASSLYGESGNTIYF. In DNA, the CDR3 is TGCGCCAGCAGCTTGTATGGGGAATCTGGAAACACCATATATTTT.

The rearrangement joins TRBV7-8 to TRBJ1-2; 7 nucleotides line up with TRBD1. The J segment lost 4 bases and the V segment lost 5 bases, leaving 10 bases of the junction unmatched. CDR1 SGHVS and CDR2 FQNEAQ come from the germline V gene. CDR3 length: 15 amino acids. This chain's CDR3 is CASSLTTGRGYGYTF. CDR3 nucleotides: TGTGCCAGCAGCCTAACGACAGGGAGAGGCTATGGCTACACCTTC.

The CDR3 loop reads CASSREMYNEQFF. The CDR3 bases are TGTGCCAGCAGCCGGGAAATGTACAATGAGCAGTTCTTC. This chain uses TRBV2 with TRBJ2-1; tentative D call: TRBD2 (5 bases). CDR1 and CDR2 (germline): SNHLY, FYNNEI. With 6 bases removed from V and 4 bases from J, the gap between germline ends came to 10 bases. There are 13 residues in the CDR3.